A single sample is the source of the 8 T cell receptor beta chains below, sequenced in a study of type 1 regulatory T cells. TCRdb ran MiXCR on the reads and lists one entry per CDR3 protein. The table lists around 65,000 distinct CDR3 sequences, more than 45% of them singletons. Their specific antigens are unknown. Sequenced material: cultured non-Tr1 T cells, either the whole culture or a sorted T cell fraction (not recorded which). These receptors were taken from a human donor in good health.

As DNA, the CDR3 is TGTGCCAGCTCCCTTAAAGGGCGCGGACAGGGGTATGAGCAGTTCTTC. It codes for CASSLKGRGQGYEQFF. This chain links TRBV6-2 or TRBV6-3 with TRBJ2-1; 9 bases align to TRBD1. J gave up 8 bases and V 8 bases, and 16 bases lay outside the gene matches. The CDR3 has 16 amino acids. Germline CDR1 and CDR2: MNHEY and SVGEGT.

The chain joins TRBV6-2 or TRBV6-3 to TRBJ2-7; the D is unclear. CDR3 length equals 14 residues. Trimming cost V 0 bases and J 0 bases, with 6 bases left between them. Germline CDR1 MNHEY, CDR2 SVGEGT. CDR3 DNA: TGTGCCAGCAGTTACTCGACAAACTCCTACGAGCAGTACTTC. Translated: CASSYSTNSYEQYF.

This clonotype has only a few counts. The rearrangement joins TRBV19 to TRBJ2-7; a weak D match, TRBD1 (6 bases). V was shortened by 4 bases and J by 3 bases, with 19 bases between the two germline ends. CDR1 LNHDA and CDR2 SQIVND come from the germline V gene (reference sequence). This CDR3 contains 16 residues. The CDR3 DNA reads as TGTGCCAGTAGTAATAGTTACGGACAGAAGCTCTACGAGCAGTACTTC. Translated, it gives CASSNSYGQKLYEQYF.

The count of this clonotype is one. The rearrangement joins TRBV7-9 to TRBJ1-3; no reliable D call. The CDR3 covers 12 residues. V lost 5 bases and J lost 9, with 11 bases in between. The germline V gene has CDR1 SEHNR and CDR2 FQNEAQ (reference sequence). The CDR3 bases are TGTGCCAGCAGCCCCAATTTCGGCACCATATATTTT. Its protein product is CASSPNFGTIYF.

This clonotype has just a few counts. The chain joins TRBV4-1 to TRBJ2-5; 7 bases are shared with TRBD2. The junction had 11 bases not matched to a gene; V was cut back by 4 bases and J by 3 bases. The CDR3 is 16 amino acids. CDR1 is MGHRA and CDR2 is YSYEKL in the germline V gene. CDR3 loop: CASSLSGGRMEETQYF. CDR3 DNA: TGCGCCAGCAGCCTTTCGGGGGGAAGGATGGAAGAGACCCAGTACTTC.

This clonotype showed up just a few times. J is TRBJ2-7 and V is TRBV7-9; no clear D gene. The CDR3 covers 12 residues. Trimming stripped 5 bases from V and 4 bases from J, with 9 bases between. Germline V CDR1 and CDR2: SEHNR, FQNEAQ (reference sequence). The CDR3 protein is CASSPSGYEQYF. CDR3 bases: TGTGCCAGCAGCCCCAGTGGATACGAGCAGTACTTC. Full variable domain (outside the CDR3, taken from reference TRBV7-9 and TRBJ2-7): DTGVSQNPRHKITKRGQNVTFRCDPISEHNRLYWYRQTLGQGPEFLTYFQNEAQLEKSRLLSDRFSAERPKGSFSTLEIQRTEQGDSAMYLCASSPSGYEQYFGPGTRLTVT.

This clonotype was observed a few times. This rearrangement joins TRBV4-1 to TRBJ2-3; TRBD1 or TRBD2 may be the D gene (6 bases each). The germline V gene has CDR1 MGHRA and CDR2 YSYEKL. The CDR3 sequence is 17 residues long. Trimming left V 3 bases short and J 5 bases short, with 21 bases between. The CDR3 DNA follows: TGCGCCAGCAGCCAGGGTGGAGGAGGGGGTGGGCAAGATACGCAGTATTTT. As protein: CASSQGGGGGGQDTQYF.

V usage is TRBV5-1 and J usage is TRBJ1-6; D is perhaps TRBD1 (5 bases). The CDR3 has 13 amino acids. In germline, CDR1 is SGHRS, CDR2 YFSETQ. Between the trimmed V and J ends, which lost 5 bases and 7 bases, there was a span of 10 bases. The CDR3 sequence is CASSEEGNSPLHF. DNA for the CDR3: TGCGCCAGCAGTGAGGAGGGGAATTCACCCCTCCACTTT.